Presented here are 6 T cell receptor beta chains from one specimen sequenced in a study of CD8+ T cells in alopecia areata. Described treatment: oral pan-JAK inhibitor, 5-10 mg twice daily. RNA extraction was followed by reverse transcription into cDNA, which acted as the sequencing template. Only in-frame clones appear in the TCRdb table, and some are missing; sequencing was by immunoSEQ multiplex PCR. The data contain nearly 200,000 clones, 55% to 75% of them singletons. Sample: CD4+ T cells sorted from blood, taken at week 24, from a patient treated with tofacitinib. The source is a human donor with alopecia areata.

This chain uses TRBV7-2 with TRBJ1-5, with 7 bases aligning to TRBD1. Per the germline V gene, CDR1 is SGHTA and CDR2 is FQGNSA. The CDR3 extends over 16 amino acids. V shed 4 bases, J shed 1 base, and the junction held 7 bases outside the gene matches. CDR3 nucleotide sequence: TGTGCCAGCAGCTATAGACAGGGAGGAAGCAATCAGCCCCAGCATTTT. Protein sequence: CASSYRQGGSNQPQHF.

This chain joins TRBV19 and TRBJ1-5, with TRBD1 as a possible D gene (6 bases). This CDR3 region has 14 residues. V shed 4 bases and J shed 4 bases, with 11 bases lying between them. Germline V gene data show CDR1 as LNHDA and CDR2 as SQIVND (reference sequence). The CDR3, as DNA: TGTGCCAGTAGTAGTACAGGGAAGAATCAGCCCCAGCATTTT. Translating gives CASSSTGKNQPQHF.

V is TRBV19 and J is TRBJ1-5, with 7 bases matching TRBD1. Germline V CDR1 and CDR2: LNHDA, SQIVND (reference sequence). This CDR3 spans 15 amino acids. Trimming removed 2 bases from V and 6 bases from J; junction bases left unmatched: 7. CDR3 in DNA: TGTGCCAGTAGTATAACAGGGGAAGCGATTCAGCCCCAGCATTTT. Translation gives CASSITGEAIQPQHF.

The rearrangement joins TRBV9 to TRBJ2-5; TRBD1 aligns across 9 bases. The V and J ends lost 0 bases and 1 base, in that order; junction bases with no gene match: 4. CDR3 size: 16 residues. The germline V gene encodes CDR1 SGDLS and CDR2 YYNGEE. CDR3: CASSVGTGDIQETQYF. CDR3 coding DNA: TGTGCCAGCAGCGTAGGGACAGGGGACATCCAAGAGACCCAGTACTTC.

The rearrangement uses TRBV7-2 and TRBJ1-1, with D possibly being TRBD1 (5 bases). CDR3 size: 15 residues. Germline-derived CDR1 and CDR2 are SGHTA and FQGNSA. The germline V and J ends were trimmed by 7 bases and 4 bases, with 19 bases remaining between them. CDR3 amino acids: CASTRSADQGTEAFF. The DNA for the CDR3 is TGTGCCAGCACCCGATCTGCAGATCAGGGCACTGAAGCTTTCTTT.

A few counts support this clone. CDR3 loop: CASSSSSGNQETQYF. The CDR3 DNA is TGCGCCAGCAGCTCGTCGTCAGGAAACCAAGAGACCCAGTACTTC. The chain joins TRBV5-1 to TRBJ2-5; D uncertain. V lost 3 bases to trimming and J lost 0 bases, with 12 bases between them. This CDR3 region has 15 residues. Germline-derived CDR1 and CDR2 are SGHRS and YFSETQ. Full variable domain (rest looked up from reference TRBV5-1 and TRBJ2-5): KAGVTQTPRYLIKTRGQQVTLSCSPISGHRSVSWYQQTPGQGLQFLFEYFSETQRNKGNFPGRFSGRQFSNSRSEMNVSTLELGDSALYLCASSSSSGNQETQYFGPGTRLLVL.